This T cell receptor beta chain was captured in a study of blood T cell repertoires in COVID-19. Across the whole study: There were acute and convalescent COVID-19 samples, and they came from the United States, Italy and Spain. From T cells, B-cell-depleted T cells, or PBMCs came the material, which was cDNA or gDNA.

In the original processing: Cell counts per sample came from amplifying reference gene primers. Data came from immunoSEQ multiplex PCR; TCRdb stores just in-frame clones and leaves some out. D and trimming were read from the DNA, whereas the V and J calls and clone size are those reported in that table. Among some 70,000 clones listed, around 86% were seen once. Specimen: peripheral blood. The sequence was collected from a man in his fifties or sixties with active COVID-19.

The chain's CDR3 is CASNLKNGGSGTGELFF. CDR3 DNA: TGTGCCAGCAACCTTAAAAACGGGGGTTCCGGCACCGGGGAGCTGTTTTTT. The chain uses TRBV7-9 and TRBJ2-2; D might be TRBD2 (6 bases). From germline, CDR1 is SEHNR and CDR2 FQNEAQ (reference sequence). The CDR3 totals 17 residues. V lost 7 bases and J 4 bases, leaving 22 bases between the germline ends.